These T cell receptor beta chains were read from a single sample in a study of T cells in Graves' hyperthyroidism and ophthalmopathy. Each CDR3 protein gets one entry after TCRdb re-called the multiplex PCR reads with MiXCR. The sample contains 490,000 or so distinct CDR3 sequences, roughly 23% of which appear only once. The specimen was blood. The receptors were gathered from a woman in her seventies with Graves' ophthalmopathy. Each CDR3 is given with its conserved first and last residue. D genes are given only for firm matches. Only some rows state a clone size, as once, few, many or a class for expanded clones.

>15|TRBJ1-2|TRBV7-3|-|-
CASSRGGRLDYGYTF
TGTGCCAGCAGCCGGGGGGGGCGGTTGGACTATGGCTACACCTTC
>16|TRBJ1-3|TRBV2|-|-
CASSEAGPIVGNTIYF
TGTGCCAGCAGTGAAGCGGGACCCATTGTGGGAAACACCATATATTTT
>15|TRBJ2-7|TRBV20-1|TRBD1|few
CSARGRGQGSYEQYF
TGCAGTGCTAGAGGCAGGGGACAGGGGTCCTACGAGCAGTACTTC
>15|TRBJ2-7|TRBV9|TRBD2|few
CASSRTSGSPDEQYF
TGTGCCAGCAGCAGGACTAGCGGGAGCCCAGACGAGCAGTACTTC
>16|TRBJ1-1|TRBV4-1|TRBD1|few
CASSQQPGQGNTEAFF
TGCGCCAGCAGCCAACAACCGGGACAGGGGAACACTGAAGCTTTCTTT
>14|TRBJ2-5|TRBV7-8|-|-
CASALRVATETQYF
TGTGCCAGCGCGTTACGGGTGGCTACAGAGACCCAGTACTTC
>13|TRBJ2-7|TRBV28|TRBD1|many
CAINRQGSYEQYF
TGTGCCATCAATAGACAGGGCTCCTACGAGCAGTACTTC
>14|TRBJ2-1|TRBV9|-|few
CASSEVGGYNEQFF
TGTGCCAGCAGCGAGGTCGGCGGTTACAATGAGCAGTTCTTC
>14|TRBJ1-6|TRBV7-2|-|-
CASSLGRGHSPLHF
TGTGCCAGCAGCTTAGGACGGGGGCATTCACCCCTCCACTTT
>17|TRBJ2-1|TRBV24-1|TRBD2|-
CATSDHGLAGGLNEQFF
TGTGCCACCAGTGACCACGGACTAGCGGGAGGTTTGAATGAGCAGTTCTTC
>16|TRBJ2-7|TRBV5-5|TRBD2|few
CASSLSWGRDTYEQYF
TGTGCCAGCAGCTTGTCGTGGGGGAGGGATACCTACGAGCAGTACTTC
>13|TRBJ1-5|TRBV24-1|TRBD1|few
CATSETDREPQHF
TGTGCCACCAGTGAGACCGACAGGGAGCCCCAGCATTTT
>13|TRBJ2-5|TRBV20-1|TRBD2|few
CSAGGLAQETQYF
TGCAGTGCGGGGGGACTAGCCCAAGAGACCCAGTACTTC
>13|TRBJ2-1|TRBV29-1|-|many
CSVSQGRGNEQFF
TGCAGCGTTTCCCAGGGGAGGGGCAATGAGCAGTTCTTC
>12|TRBJ1-1|TRBV12-3/TRBV12-4|-|many
CASSWAGTEAFF
TGTGCCAGCAGTTGGGCCGGAACTGAAGCTTTCTTT
>16|TRBJ2-1|TRBV19|TRBD2|-
CASKLRSGSPYNEQFF
TGTGCCAGCAAACTCAGAAGCGGGAGCCCCTACAATGAGCAGTTCTTC
>12|TRBJ1-5|TRBV28|-|-
CASGRGFQPQHF
TGTGCCAGCGGGAGGGGGTTTCAGCCCCAGCATTTT
>15|TRBJ2-7|TRBV5-1|TRBD1|few
CASSPTGTGSYEQYF
TGCGCCAGCAGCCCAACCGGGACAGGTTCCTACGAGCAGTACTTC
>14|TRBJ1-5|TRBV6-1|-|few
CASSDVYSNQPQHF
TGTGCCAGCAGTGACGTGTATAGCAATCAGCCCCAGCATTTT
>14|TRBJ2-1|TRBV7-3|-|-
CASSLRLAAGEQFF
TGTGCCAGCAGCTTAAGGCTAGCCGCGGGTGAGCAGTTCTTC
>16|TRBJ2-7|TRBV11-2|-|many
CASSLVSADWAYEQYF
TGTGCCAGCAGCTTAGTGAGTGCGGACTGGGCCTACGAGCAGTACTTC
>15|TRBJ2-5|TRBV7-9|TRBD1|-
CASSLGTGLGETQYF
TGTGCCAGCAGCTTGGGGACAGGGTTGGGAGAGACCCAGTACTTC
>15|TRBJ1-6|TRBV28|-|few
CASSRGEGGNSPLHF
TGTGCCAGCAGTAGAGGAGAGGGGGGGAATTCACCCCTCCACTTT
>18|TRBJ2-1|TRBV5-1|TRBD2|-
CASSFGQGGLAGEGEQFF
TGCGCCAGCAGTTTTGGACAGGGTGGACTAGCGGGAGAGGGTGAGCAGTTCTTC
>18|TRBJ2-3|TRBV5-4|TRBD2|once
CASSLGIGASGMEDTQYF
TGTGCCAGCAGCTTGGGCATCGGGGCTAGCGGGATGGAGGATACGCAGTATTTT
>15|TRBJ2-6|TRBV14|-|-
CASKLSSSGANVLTF
TGTGCCAGCAAACTATCGAGCTCTGGGGCCAACGTCCTGACTTTC
>13|TRBJ1-4|TRBV19|-|once
CASGQRTNEKLFF
TGTGCCAGTGGCCAGCGAACTAATGAAAAACTGTTTTTT
>13|TRBJ1-1|TRBV11-2|-|-
CASSSRPDSKAFF
TGTGCCAGCAGCTCCCGACCCGACAGCAAAGCTTTCTTT
>14|TRBJ1-4|TRBV19|-|-
CASSIGDTNEKLFF
TGTGCCAGTAGTATCGGGGATACTAATGAAAAACTGTTTTTT
>14|TRBJ1-1|TRBV7-2|-|many
CASSFTTGNTEAFF
TGTGCCAGCAGCTTCACGACAGGGAACACTGAAGCTTTCTTT
>15|TRBJ2-2|TRBV27|TRBD2|few
CASSRLVAGEGELFF
TGTGCCAGCAGTCGATTGGTAGCGGGAGAGGGGGAGCTGTTTTTT
>15|TRBJ2-1|TRBV24-1|-|many
CATSDPGPRGNEQFF
TGTGCCACCAGTGATCCGGGCCCCCGGGGAAATGAGCAGTTCTTC
>14|TRBJ1-4|TRBV11-2|TRBD1|-
CASSFRQGSEKLFF
TGTGCCAGCAGCTTTCGACAGGGAAGTGAAAAACTGTTTTTT
>14|TRBJ2-1|TRBV27|TRBD1|-
CASRPTGGMNEQFF
TGTGCCAGCAGACCGACAGGGGGTATGAATGAGCAGTTCTTC
>15|TRBJ2-7|TRBV12-3/TRBV12-4|-|few
CASSFSPEGGYEQYF
TGTGCCAGCAGTTTTAGTCCCGAGGGTGGCTACGAGCAGTACTTC
>16|TRBJ2-2|TRBV20-1|-|-
CSARDQAGANTGELFF
TGCAGTGCTAGAGATCAGGCAGGGGCTAACACCGGGGAGCTGTTTTTT
>16|TRBJ1-5|TRBV15|TRBD1|-
CATSRSDRAGDQPQHF
TGTGCCACCAGCAGATCAGACAGGGCGGGGGATCAGCCCCAGCATTTT
>14|TRBJ1-2|TRBV25-1|TRBD1|-
CASSEPGGVYGYTF
TGTGCCAGCAGTGAACCAGGGGGTGTATATGGCTACACCTTC
>15|TRBJ1-4|TRBV2|-|few
CASSVRRVTNEKLFF
TGTGCCAGCAGTGTCCGCAGGGTGACTAATGAAAAACTGTTTTTT
>15|TRBJ2-1|TRBV7-3|TRBD2|-
CASSSSGTSLNEQFF
TGTGCCAGCAGCTCATCCGGGACTAGTTTAAATGAGCAGTTCTTC
>17|TRBJ2-1|TRBV6-1|-|-
CASSQRPGTASYNEQFF
TGTGCCAGCAGCCAAAGACCCGGGACGGCCTCCTACAATGAGCAGTTCTTC
>14|TRBJ2-7|TRBV28|TRBD2|few
CASNREGLSYEQYF
TGTGCCAGCAACCGGGAGGGACTCTCCTACGAGCAGTACTTC
>18|TRBJ2-6|TRBV2|TRBD2|-
CASGRRSGGNSGANVLTF
TGTGCCAGCGGTCGGAGGAGCGGGGGAAACTCTGGGGCCAACGTCCTGACTTTC
>17|TRBJ2-1|TRBV6-2/TRBV6-3|TRBD1|-
CASSHSRPGQGRGEQFF
TGTGCCAGCAGTCACTCGAGACCGGGACAGGGAAGAGGTGAGCAGTTCTTC
>17|TRBJ2-3|TRBV10-3|TRBD2|few
CATQRDSGRPSTDTQYF
TGTGCCACCCAGAGGGATAGCGGGAGGCCTAGCACAGATACGCAGTATTTT